The clone carrying this T cell receptor beta chain has a single count. The junction shows a germline mismatch at one end, possibly a read error. In the source study's methods: How many nucleated cells were present was estimated from reference gene primer amplification. Sequencing was performed with immunoSEQ multiplex PCR; in TCRdb, only in-frame clones are kept and a portion is missing. That table furnishes V, J and clone size, whereas the DNA furnished D and trimming. The table lists 120,000 to 150,000 clones, 80% to 90% of them singletons. This record belongs to a study of blood T cell repertoires in COVID-19. Study background: Samples taken during acute and convalescent COVID-19 were collected in the United States, Italy and Spain. Sample material is recorded as cDNA or gDNA derived from T cells, B-cell-depleted T cells, or PBMCs.

Seattle enrolled patients during active infection and tracked them longitudinally. This CDR3 has 15 residues. Per germline, CDR1 SEHNR and CDR2 FQNEAQ (reference sequence). The sample was peripheral blood. The chain is built from TRBV7-9 and TRBJ1-4; 8 nucleotides line up with TRBD1. This TCR came from a man aged 18 to 30 with COVID-19, enrolled during active disease. The CDR3 here is CAAQGAEATNEKLLF. CDR3 sequence (DNA): TGTGCCGCCCAGGGGGCGGAGGCAACTAATGAAAAACTGCTTTTT.